This paragraph reports one T cell receptor beta chain. This record belongs to a study of technical replicates of blood from a few donors. This CDR3 spans 14 amino acids. V lost 6 bases and J 0 bases, leaving 9 bases between the germline ends. Germline values: CDR1 KGHSH, CDR2 LQKENI. Using immunoSEQ multiplex PCR, the repertoire was profiled, and TCRdb retains in-frame clones only, with some absent. This sample yields tens of thousands of clones, of which more than 90% are seen a single time; approximately 5% belongs to the top ten. The rearrangement uses TRBV18 and TRBJ2-4, with unresolved D. Sequenced material: PBMCs. This TCR was sampled from a human donor in good health. Some clones in this sample may be carry-over from other donors' samples. CDR3 loop: CASSIDIAKNIQYF. In nucleotides, the CDR3 is TGTGCCAGCTCCATAGACATAGCCAAAAACATTCAGTACTTC. Using reference TRBV18 and TRBJ2-4 for the parts outside the CDR3, the full variable domain is NAGVMQNPRHLVRRRGQEARLRCSPMKGHSHVYWYRQLPEEGLKFMVYLQKENIIDESGMPKERFSAEFPKEGPSILRIQQVVRGDSAAYFCASSIDIAKNIQYFGAGTRLSVL.